This T cell receptor beta chain is drawn from a study of molecular identifiers for immune sequencing clone quantification. There are many counts of this clonotype. Germline lookup yields CDR1 SGHKS and CDR2 YYEKEE (reference sequence). The V and J ends lost 7 bases and 0 bases respectively, with 7 bases between them. The CDR3 is made up of 13 amino acids. TCRdb reprocessed the PCR reads with MiXCR, giving one entry per CDR3 protein. The sample holds about 68,000 distinct CDR3 sequences; 18% are singletons and the top ten take about 1.5%. Source material: naive CD8+ T cells from blood, with Jurkat cell RNA spiked in. Specified subset: FACS-sorted CD8+CD4-CCR7+CD45RA+ naive T cells. The rearrangement uses TRBV5-5 and TRBJ1-4; no clear D gene. The sequence was collected from a human donor in good health. Some libraries in this study had Jurkat cell RNA spiked in. In nucleotides, the CDR3 is TGTGCCAGCGGTCGCTCAACTAATGAAAAACTGTTTTTT. It specifies CASGRSTNEKLFF.